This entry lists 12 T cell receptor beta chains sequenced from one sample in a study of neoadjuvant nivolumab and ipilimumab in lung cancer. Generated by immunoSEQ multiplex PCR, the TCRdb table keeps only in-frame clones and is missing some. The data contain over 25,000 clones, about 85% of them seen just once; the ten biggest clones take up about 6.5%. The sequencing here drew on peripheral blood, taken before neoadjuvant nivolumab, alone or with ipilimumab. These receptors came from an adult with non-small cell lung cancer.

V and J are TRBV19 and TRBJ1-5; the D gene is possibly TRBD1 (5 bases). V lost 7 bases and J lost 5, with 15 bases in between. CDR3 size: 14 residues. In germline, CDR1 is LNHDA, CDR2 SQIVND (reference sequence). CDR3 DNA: TGTGCCAGTAAGAAGGGGCAGGAGTATCAGCCCCAGCATTTT. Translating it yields CASKKGQEYQPQHF.

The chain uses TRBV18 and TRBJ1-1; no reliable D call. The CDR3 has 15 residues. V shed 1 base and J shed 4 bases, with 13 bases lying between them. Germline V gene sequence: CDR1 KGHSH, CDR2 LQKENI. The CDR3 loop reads CASSPRNTVGTEAFF. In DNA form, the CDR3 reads TGTGCCAGCTCACCACGAAACACAGTGGGCACTGAAGCTTTCTTT.

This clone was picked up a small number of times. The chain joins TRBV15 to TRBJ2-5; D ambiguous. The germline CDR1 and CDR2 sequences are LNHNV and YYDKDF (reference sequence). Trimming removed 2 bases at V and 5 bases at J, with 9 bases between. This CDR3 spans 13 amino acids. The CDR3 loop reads CATSRNSQETQYF. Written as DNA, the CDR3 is TGTGCCACCAGCAGAAACTCCCAGGAGACCCAGTACTTC.

CDR3 sequence: CASSLGGTASSYEQYF. The CDR3 coding sequence is TGTGCCAGCAGCTTGGGTGGGACGGCGAGCTCCTACGAGCAGTACTTC. The gene calls are TRBV5-6 and TRBJ2-7; D might be TRBD1 or TRBD2, each matching 5 bases. CDR3 length equals 16 residues. CDR1 and CDR2 (germline): SGHDT, YYEEEE. Trimming cost V 0 bases and J 0 bases, with 13 bases left between them.

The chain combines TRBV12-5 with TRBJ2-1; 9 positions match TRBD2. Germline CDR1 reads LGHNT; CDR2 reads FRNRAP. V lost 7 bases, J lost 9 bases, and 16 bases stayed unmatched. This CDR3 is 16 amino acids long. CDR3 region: CASALTGGGGAGEQFF. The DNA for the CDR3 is TGTGCTAGTGCCCTCACGGGTGGCGGGGGGGCAGGTGAGCAGTTCTTC.

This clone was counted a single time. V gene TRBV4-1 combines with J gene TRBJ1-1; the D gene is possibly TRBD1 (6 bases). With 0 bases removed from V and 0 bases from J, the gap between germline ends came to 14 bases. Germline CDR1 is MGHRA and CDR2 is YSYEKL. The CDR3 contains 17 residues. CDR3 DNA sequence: TGCGCCAGCAGCCAAGATGGGCAGGGGTGGTTGAACACTGAAGCTTTCTTT. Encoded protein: CASSQDGQGWLNTEAFF.

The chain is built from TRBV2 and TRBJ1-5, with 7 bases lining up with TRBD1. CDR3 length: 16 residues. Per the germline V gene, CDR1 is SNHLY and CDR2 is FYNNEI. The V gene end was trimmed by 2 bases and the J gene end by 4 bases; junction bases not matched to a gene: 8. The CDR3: CASSEWGGQQNQPQHF. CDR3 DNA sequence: TGTGCCAGCAGTGAATGGGGGGGACAGCAAAATCAGCCCCAGCATTTT.

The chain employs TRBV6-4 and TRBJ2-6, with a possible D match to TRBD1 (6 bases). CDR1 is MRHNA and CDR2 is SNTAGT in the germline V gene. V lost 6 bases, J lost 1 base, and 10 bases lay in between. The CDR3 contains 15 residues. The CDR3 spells CASSPGQSGANVLTF. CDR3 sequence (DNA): TGTGCCAGCAGCCCCGGACAGTCTGGGGCCAACGTCCTGACTTTC.

The CDR3 sequence: CASGLGDPSYNEQFF. As DNA, the CDR3 is TGTGCTAGTGGTTTGGGGGACCCATCTTACAATGAGCAGTTCTTC. The V and J genes are TRBV12-5 and TRBJ2-1; D possibly matches TRBD1 or TRBD2 (5 bases each). Germline values: CDR1 LGHNT, CDR2 FRNRAP. The CDR3 length is 15 residues. Between the trimmed V and J ends, which lost 1 base and 4 bases, there was a span of 11 bases.

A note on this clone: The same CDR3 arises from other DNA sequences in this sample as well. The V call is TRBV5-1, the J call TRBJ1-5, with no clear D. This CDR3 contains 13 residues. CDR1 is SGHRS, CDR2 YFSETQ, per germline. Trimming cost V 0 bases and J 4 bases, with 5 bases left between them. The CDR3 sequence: CASSLDSNQPQHF. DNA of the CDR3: TGCGCCAGCAGCTTGGACAGTAATCAGCCCCAGCATTTT.

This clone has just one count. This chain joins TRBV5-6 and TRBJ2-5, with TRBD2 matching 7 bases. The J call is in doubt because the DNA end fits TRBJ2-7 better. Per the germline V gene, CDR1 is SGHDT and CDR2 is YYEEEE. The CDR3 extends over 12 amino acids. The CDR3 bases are TGTGCCAGCAGCTCCACGGGAGGCGAGCAGTACTTC. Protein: CASSSTGGEQYF.

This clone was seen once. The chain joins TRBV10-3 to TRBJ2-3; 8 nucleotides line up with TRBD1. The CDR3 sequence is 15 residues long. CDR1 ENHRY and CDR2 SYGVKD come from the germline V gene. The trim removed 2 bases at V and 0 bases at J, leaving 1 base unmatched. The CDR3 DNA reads TGTGCCATCAGTGAGAGGACAGGGAGCACAGATACGCAGTATTTT. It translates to CAISERTGSTDTQYF.